This T cell receptor beta chain comes out of a study of shared clonotypes between healthy human individuals. Produced via immunoSEQ multiplex PCR; TCRdb's table is partial and in-frame only. Of more than 900,000 clones in the sample, around 82% are singletons; the top ten hold 0.5% to 0.65%. Study outcomes and limitations: Richness estimates generally favored naive over memory subsets. Shared clonotypes: 4.5% to 5% naive CD4, under 4% naive CD8, about 2.5% memory CD4, roughly 0.4% memory CD8.

This CDR3 region has 16 residues. V lost 6 bases and J lost 2, with 19 bases in between. Germline CDR1 is MDHEN and CDR2 is SYDVKM. Remarks on this clone: Its target is not known.

J is TRBJ2-5 and V is TRBV28, with D perhaps matching TRBD2 (6 bases). Input material: memory CD4+ T cells from PBMCs. The subset denotes: CD45RA-negative fraction. This TCR was recovered from a young man in good health. Some clones in this sample may be carry-over from other donors' samples. CDR3 DNA sequence: TGTGCCAGCAGCCGCATCTGGGGGGTCGGGCAAGAGACCCAGTACTTC. Protein: CASSRIWGVGQETQYF.